This entry concerns a single T cell receptor beta chain. This clonotype was seen more than once but under ten times. Its specific antigen is unknown. Per-base qualities were not stored, and no clone one base away is much larger. These data come from a study of vaccination and CD4 T cells after COVID-19 (dated by TCRdb to between 2020 and 2023). Regarding the research as a whole: The convalescent cohort included six males and four females, with two Hispanic individuals, seven Caucasians, two Asians and one multiracial person. Participants got two doses of the Pfizer-BioNTech BNT162b2 vaccine (n=8) or two doses of the Moderna mRNA-1273 vaccine (n=2). Post-COVID blood samples were collected from convalescent patients a median of around 100 days after diagnosis, with a range of roughly 30 to 161 days. The time from the second vaccine dose to post-vaccine blood sampling had a median of roughly 70 days and ranged from about 13 to 250 days. The cultures were stimulated with overlapping spike peptide pools from SARS-CoV-2 and from the common cold coronaviruses HCoV-NL63, HCoV-OC43 and HCoV-229E. Control cultures used a CEFX viral epitope pool as positive control, an HIV-1 Nef peptide pool as negative control, or no peptide. The spike-specific CD4+ TCR repertoire was compared before and after mRNA vaccination in approximately 9 COVID-19 convalescent patients and a handful of infection-naive healthy vaccine recipients. An earlier paper using these donors assessed, at the TCR clonotype level, memory CD4+ T cell crossreactivity between SARS-CoV-2 and common cold coronavirus spike proteins. Findings and caveats that apply to the study as a whole: Among the post-vaccine SARS-CoV-2-reactive clones in convalescent patients, a median about 86% showed up only after vaccination, which suggests vaccine-specific priming. The study included relatively few convalescent patients and did not analyze early timepoints after natural infection. Although the median number of SARS-CoV-2-reactive clonotypes went up from around 20 after infection to 38 after vaccination, the increase was not significant. Nearly all vaccine-specific clones in convalescent patients (304 of 307) were mono-reactive for SARS-CoV-2 spike rather than cross-reactive with common cold coronaviruses.

The protocol used for the library was PCR. DNA from cultured CD4+ T cells was subjected to TCR sequencing with the Oncomine TCR Beta short-read assay at the Johns Hopkins FTIC core. Genomic DNA was extracted from the cultured CD4+ T cells with the QIAamp micro DNA kit. Oncomine TCR Beta libraries from cultured CD4+ T cells were pooled using unique dual indexes and sequenced on an Illumina iSeq 100. The original pipeline was this. Non-productive sequences were removed, and CDR3s not starting with C, not ending with F or W, or shorter than 7 amino acids were discarded. The MANAFEST web application was used to identify antigen-specific clonotypes by comparing peptide-stimulated wells against reference wells and other culture wells. An FDR below 0.05, an odds ratio above 5, and a productive frequency above 0.1% in at least two of three replicate wells were required for clones to be considered positive. A clonotype counted as cross-reactive if it showed significant expansion both in the SARS-CoV-2 spike wells and in at least one common cold coronavirus spike condition. CDR3 homology was assessed with Levenshtein distances (stringdist) and unrooted phylogenetic trees (ape) in R version 3.6.1. The public reads were reanalyzed by TCRdb: fastp trimming at Q25, MiXCR alignment, in-frame beta chains only. Entries that share a CDR3 protein sequence are merged under the most common genes and DNA. TCRdb's processing, not the authors', yielded these V and J calls. The sample contains a few thousand distinct CDR3 sequences, approximately 46% of them found a single time. 40% to 45% of the sample lies in the top ten.

V lost 0 bases and J lost 4 bases; the stretch between them is 9 bases long. The germline V gene sets CDR1 to ENHRY and CDR2 to SYGVKD. From the cysteine through the phenylalanine, the CDR3 covers 14 amino acids. CDR3 DNA is the only sequence kept; it has 42 bases, read in frame from the first base. The treatment or condition label of this sample denotes: 10-day PBMC culture with coronavirus spike peptide pools or control peptides (ViraFEST assay). CD4+ T cells from unexposed donors were collected before the COVID-19 pandemic (2011-2018). The ViraFEST assay, used in the study, expanded antigen-specific T cells with peptide pools and then identified the expanded clonotypes through TCR sequencing. PBMCs were cultured at roughly 1.8 million per well in IMDM supplemented with approximately 4.7% human AB serum and 8 to 10 IU/ml IL-2, with about 10 ug/ml peptide pools added. Half of the culture medium was replaced with fresh IL-2-containing medium on days 3 and 7. Once the cells had been in culture for about 10 days, the EasySep CD4+ T cell isolation kit was used to isolate CD4+ T cells by negative selection. Unexposed donor CD4+ T cells were tested for reactivity to SARS-CoV-2 S and N and four common cold coronavirus spike pools, as cell number allowed. Ficoll-Paque Plus gradient centrifugation was used to isolate PBMCs from whole blood, and the isolated PBMCs were then either used fresh or cryopreserved at -140C. In general, triplicate wells were set up for every culture condition. Leukapheresis product for the unexposed donors was purchased commercially.

The sequence is built from TRBV10-3 and TRBJ1-2, with an unclear D gene assignment. This TCR came from a human donor in good health. The specimen sequenced was CD4+ T cells from blood, cultured in vitro. This receptor has the CDR3 CAISESSGIYGYTF. The DNA sequence is given as TGTGCCATCAGTGAGTCGAGTGGGATCTATGGCTACACCTTC.